The 9 T cell receptor beta chains below were found in one sample sequenced in a study of blood T cell repertoires in COVID-19. TCRdb's copy holds only in-frame clones and misses some; the assay was immunoSEQ multiplex PCR. The sample yields 90,000 to 100,000 clones, 80% to 90% seen once. The material sequenced was peripheral blood. These receptors were obtained from a man at least 80 years old with acute or convalescent COVID-19.

The chain uses TRBV2 and TRBJ2-7; tentative D call: TRBD2 (6 bases). This CDR3 is 13 amino acids long. The germline V and J ends were trimmed by 11 bases and 4 bases, with 18 bases remaining between them. The germline gives CDR1 SNHLY, CDR2 FYNNEI. The CDR3 nucleotides are TGTGCCCCCCCCTTGGGCGGGGAATACGAGCAGTACTTC. Translation: CAPPLGGEYEQYF.

CDR3 region: CASSRRTSGSYNEQFF. Written as DNA, the CDR3 is TGTGCCAGCAGCCGACGGACTAGCGGCTCCTACAATGAGCAGTTCTTC. The rearrangement joins TRBV27 to TRBJ2-1; 10 bases line up with TRBD2. CDR3 length: 16 amino acids. After removal of 6 bases from V and 0 bases from J, the junction contained 5 bases not matched to a gene. The germline CDR1 and CDR2 sequences are MNHEY and SMNVEV (reference sequence).

The rearrangement uses TRBV5-6 and TRBJ1-1, with unresolved D. CDR3 length equals 17 residues. Trimming shortened V by 2 bases and J by 1 base, and 18 bases separated the two germline ends. CDR1 and CDR2 from the germline V gene are SGHDT and YYEEEE. CDR3 DNA sequence: TGTGCCAGCAGCTTATACGGGGAGAGAGTGCGGAACACTGAAGCTTTCTTT. It translates to CASSLYGERVRNTEAFF. Using reference TRBV5-6 and TRBJ1-1 for the parts outside the CDR3, the full variable domain is DAGVTQSPTHLIKTRGQQVTLRCSPKSGHDTVSWYQQALGQGPQFIFQYYEEEERQRGNFPDRFSGHQFPNYSSELNVNALLLGDSALYLCASSLYGERVRNTEAFFGQGTRLTVV.

This clone was seen once. This chain uses TRBV9 with TRBJ2-3; D gene ambiguous. CDR3 length: 13 residues. V shed 6 bases and J shed 4 bases, with 12 bases lying between them. Germline CDR1 reads SGDLS; CDR2 reads YYNGEE. CDR3 region: CASTHERSDTQYF. The CDR3 region has the DNA TGTGCCAGCACCCACGAGAGGTCAGATACGCAGTATTTT.

The chain recombines TRBV7-6 with TRBJ2-1; D possibly corresponds to TRBD2 (6 bases). Germline V gives CDR1 SGHVS, CDR2 FNYEAQ. CDR3 length equals 16 residues. Trimming removed 2 bases at V and 3 bases at J, with 14 bases between. CDR3 coding DNA: TGTGCCAGCAGCTTACTTTCCGGAGGGTTCTACAATGAGCAGTTCTTC. Encoded protein: CASSLLSGGFYNEQFF.

The J gene is TRBJ2-4, the V gene TRBV7-9; tentatively, D is TRBD2 (6 bases). The ends were cut back, 4 bases at V and 0 bases at J, with 16 bases in the middle. In germline, CDR1 is SEHNR, CDR2 FQNEAQ (reference sequence). CDR3 size: 17 residues. CDR3 sequence: CASSSTGTFLAKNIQYF. The CDR3 region has the DNA TGTGCCAGCAGCTCAACTGGGACTTTTCTAGCCAAAAACATTCAGTACTTC.

This chain joins TRBV5-4 and TRBJ1-1; D perhaps matches TRBD1 (6 bases). This CDR3 region has 14 residues. The germline V and J ends were trimmed by 4 bases and 1 base, with 11 bases remaining between them. CDR1 is SGHNT and CDR2 is YYREEE in the germline V gene (reference sequence). CDR3 sequence: CASSLDRRNTEAFF. In DNA form, the CDR3 reads TGTGCCAGCAGCCTTGACAGGAGGAACACTGAAGCTTTCTTT.

This chain links TRBV4-1 with TRBJ2-1; 8 bases fit TRBD2. The CDR3 runs 17 residues. V was clipped by 0 bases and J by 0 bases; unmatched bases: 4. CDR1 MGHRA and CDR2 YSYEKL come from the germline V gene. The CDR3 loop is CASSQDRGTSSYNEQFF. In DNA, the CDR3 is TGCGCCAGCAGCCAAGATAGGGGGACTAGCTCCTACAATGAGCAGTTCTTC.

The genes are TRBV27 and TRBJ2-2; TRBD2 matches 14 bases. The germline CDR1 and CDR2 sequences are MNHEY and SMNVEV (reference sequence). V trimming: 5 bases; J trimming: 5 bases; junction bases outside the gene matches: 4. CDR3 length: 16 residues. CDR3 coding DNA: TGTGCCAGCAGTGCCCGACTAGCGGGAGGGACCGGGGAGCTGTTTTTT. Protein product: CASSARLAGGTGELFF.